The source of this T cell receptor beta chain is a study of human T cells and chemical hapten exposure. Study in general: Small pooled library volume differences mainly caused per-sample TCR yield variation. Overall study findings and caveats: TCRs above 1 in 1000 frequency did not change with DPC sensitization.

The sample holds a few counts of this clonotype. Its antigen is still unknown. CDR3 size: 14 residues. V trimming: 6 bases; J trimming: 7 bases; junction bases outside the gene matches: 6. Time point meaning: healthy volunteer bleed at 2 weeks. Total RNA was extracted from unfractionated whole blood. What the library attached to individual cDNA molecules were unique molecular identifiers. In the authors' workflow: Counts of TCRs in each sample centred on a median of around 100,000 and extended from about 24,000 to 680,000. TCRdb re-called the RACE reads through MiXCR, storing one row per CDR3 protein. These V and J calls originate from TCRdb's pipeline instead of the authors' own analysis. This table holds tens of thousands of distinct CDR3 sequences, around 7% found once.

Sequenced input: whole blood. The chain joins TRBV12-3 or TRBV12-4 to TRBJ2-1; 10 nucleotides line up with TRBD1. The sequence was obtained from a human donor in good health. Some clones in this sample may be carry-over from other donors' samples. For the CDR3, the DNA is TGTGCCAGCAGCACCCGGGACAGGGGAAATGAGCAGTTCTTC. Protein sequence: CASSTRDRGNEQFF.